These T cell receptor beta chains were read from a single sample in a study of blood T cell repertoires in COVID-19. Profiled with immunoSEQ multiplex PCR; TCRdb holds only in-frame clones, not every one. The sample shows 84,000 or so clones, roughly three quarters of them seen only once. The sequenced sample consisted of peripheral blood. The receptors shown here come from a man aged 60-69 years with COVID-19, enrolled during active disease. The CDR3 runs from the conserved cysteine through the conserved F or W. A D gene is named only where the DNA matches it firmly. Size values are once, few and many counts, or a class for expanded clones, and some rows have none.

j_gene,abundance,v_gene,d_gene,CDR3nt,CDR3aa
TRBJ1-5,.,TRBV7-2,.,TGTGCCAGCAGCCTCTCAGGGATGAGCAATCAGCCCCAGCATTTT,CASSLSGMSNQPQHF
TRBJ1-2,.,TRBV15,.,TGTGCCACCAGCCGGCAGGGCACCTCGGGTGGCTACACCTTC,CATSRQGTSGGYTF
TRBJ1-2,few,TRBV6-6,.,TGTGCCAGCAGTTACTCACCTCAGAAACAGAACTATGGCTACACCTTC,CASSYSPQKQNYGYTF
TRBJ2-7,.,TRBV14,TRBD2,TGTGCCAGCAGCCATGGGTTAGCGGGAGTTCGGACCTACGAGCAGTACTTC,CASSHGLAGVRTYEQYF
TRBJ1-3,.,TRBV6-5,.,TGTGCCAGCAGTTACCCGGACAGTAGCTCTGGAAACACCATATATTTT,CASSYPDSSSGNTIYF
TRBJ1-2,.,TRBV18,TRBD1,TGTGCCAGCTCACCTGGGGACAGGTCGGGTGGCTACACCTTC,CASSPGDRSGGYTF
TRBJ2-4,.,TRBV6-1,.,TGTGCCAGCAGTGAAACAGGAACACTAGCCAAAAACATTCAGTACTTC,CASSETGTLAKNIQYF
TRBJ1-2,.,TRBV5-1,TRBD1,TGCGCCAGCAGCGGGCTACAGGGGGTCCATGGCTACACCTTC,CASSGLQGVHGYTF
TRBJ2-1,.,TRBV27,TRBD1,TGTGCCAGCAGCCCCGACAGGGTTTACAATGAGCAGTTCTTC,CASSPDRVYNEQFF
TRBJ2-7,once,TRBV27,.,TGTGCCAGCAGTTTATCGTCGGGTGGTTACGAGCAGTACTTC,CASSLSSGGYEQYF
TRBJ2-7,.,TRBV27,.,TGTGCCAGCCGTCGCTCCGCAGGGCCTTACGAGCAGTACTTC,CASRRSAGPYEQYF
TRBJ2-3,.,TRBV7-8,.,TGTGCCAGCAGCCCTCCCACAGGCACAGATACGCAGTATTTT,CASSPPTGTDTQYF
TRBJ2-2,few,TRBV20-1,TRBD2,TGCAGTGCTAGTGATGGGACTAGCGGGACTGGGGAGCTGTTTTTT,CSASDGTSGTGELFF
TRBJ1-3,.,TRBV9,.,TGTGCCAGCAGAGGGGAAAACTCTGGAAACACCATATATTTT,CASRGENSGNTIYF
TRBJ2-4,.,TRBV29-1,.,TGCAGCCCAACAAGAGCCAAAAACATTCAGTACTTC,CSPTRAKNIQYF
TRBJ1-1,.,TRBV19,.,TGTGCCAGTAGTATAGGGGGGGGGAACACTGAAGCTTTCTTT,CASSIGGGNTEAFF
TRBJ1-5,.,TRBV15,.,TGTGCCACCAGCAGGGGGCGCATCCAGCCCCAGCATTTT,CATSRGRIQPQHF
TRBJ1-1,.,TRBV7-9,.,TGTGCCAGCAGCCTCGTAGGGGCCGAAAACACTGAAGCTTTCTTT,CASSLVGAENTEAFF
TRBJ2-1,.,TRBV3-1/TRBV3-2,.,TGTGCCAGCAGCCAAAGAGGGAGGAGAAACAATGAGCAGTTCTTC,CASSQRGRRNNEQFF
TRBJ2-3,few,TRBV7-9,.,TGTGCCAGCAGCTACACGACAGATACGCAGTATTTT,CASSYTTDTQYF
TRBJ2-3,.,TRBV6-5,.,TGTGCCAGCAGCGGGGGCACAGATACGCAGTATTTT,CASSGGTDTQYF
TRBJ1-2,few,TRBV24-1,TRBD1,TGTGCCACCAGTGACACCGGGACAGACTATGGCTACACCTTC,CATSDTGTDYGYTF
TRBJ2-1,.,TRBV28,.,TGTGCCAGCGCCCGCCGGGAATCCTACAATGAGCAGTTCTTC,CASARRESYNEQFF
TRBJ2-1,.,TRBV9,.,TGTGCCAGCAGCCTGGGGACTCCCTCCTACAATGAGCAGTTCTTC,CASSLGTPSYNEQFF
TRBJ2-1,.,TRBV11-2,TRBD2,TGTGCCAGCAGCTCTAGACTAGCGACGTCCTACAATGAGCAGTTCTTC,CASSSRLATSYNEQFF
TRBJ1-2,.,TRBV5-1,TRBD1,TGCGCCAGCAGCTTGGGCCAACCCGACAGGGGGGATGGCTACACCTTC,CASSLGQPDRGDGYTF
TRBJ2-5,.,TRBV9,TRBD1,TGTGCCAGCAGCGTAGGACAGGGTACGGGGGAGACCCAGTACTTC,CASSVGQGTGETQYF
TRBJ2-7,.,TRBV6-1,TRBD2,TGTGCCAGCAGTCAAGCGGGAGGTGGCGAGCAGTACTTC,CASSQAGGGEQYF
TRBJ1-2,few,TRBV18,.,TGTGCCAGCTCACCGGGCAGGGCGGACTATGGCTACACCTTC,CASSPGRADYGYTF
TRBJ2-5,.,TRBV18,.,TGTGCCAGCTCACTGGGACAAACAGAGACCCAGTACTTC,CASSLGQTETQYF
TRBJ1-2,once,TRBV11-2,.,TGTGCCAGCAGCTTAGATCGCACAGCTAACTATGGCTACACCTTC,CASSLDRTANYGYTF
TRBJ2-1,.,TRBV19,.,TGTGCCAGTAGTATAGGGCAGGGTTCCTACAATGAGCAGTTCTTC,CASSIGQGSYNEQFF
TRBJ1-2,.,TRBV19,.,TGTGCCAGTAGTTCCCAGGGAGGGGCGAGAAACTATGGCTACACCTTC,CASSSQGGARNYGYTF
TRBJ2-1,.,TRBV5-4,TRBD2,TGTGCCAGCAGCACTAGCGGGAGGGAGGAGCAGTTCTTC,CASSTSGREEQFF
TRBJ2-2,.,TRBV2,TRBD2,TGTGCCATCCAAGCGGGGGTGTTACCCGGGGAGCTGTTTTTT,CAIQAGVLPGELFF
TRBJ1-5,.,TRBV19,.,TGTGCCAGTAGTACGGTCGGGGGTAGCAATCAGCCCCAGCATTTT,CASSTVGGSNQPQHF
TRBJ2-7,.,TRBV19,TRBD2,TGTGCCAGTAGCCGGACTAGCGGGAGGGTCTACGAGCAGTACTTC,CASSRTSGRVYEQYF
TRBJ1-4,few,TRBV7-6,.,TGTGCCAGCAGCCCGAGAGGGGGAGGGGGATATTCCGAAAAACTGTTTTTT,CASSPRGGGGYSEKLFF
TRBJ2-6,few,TRBV7-9,TRBD1,TGTGCCAGCAACCCCCCCGGGACAGGGTGGGATGGGGCCAACGTCCTGACTTTC,CASNPPGTGWDGANVLTF
TRBJ1-3,.,TRBV9,.,TGTGCCAGCAGCGTACAGGCCTTTCACACTGGAAACACCATATATTTT,CASSVQAFHTGNTIYF
TRBJ1-1,few,TRBV16,.,TGTGCCAGCAGCCTGAGGGTTCGGAACACTGAAGCTTTCTTT,CASSLRVRNTEAFF
TRBJ2-7,.,TRBV5-1,.,TGCGCCAGCAGCTTGTCAGTCCCCCTCGGGGTAGGCCTCCCGAGCTCCTACGAGCAGTACTTC,CASSLSVPLGVGLPSSYEQYF
TRBJ1-1,.,TRBV9,.,TGTGCCAGCAGCGTAGACCCGCTATCGAACACTGAAGCTTTCTTT,CASSVDPLSNTEAFF
TRBJ1-6,.,TRBV2,.,TGTGCCAGCCTAATGCAATCACCTTCCCCCCTCCACTTT,CASLMQSPSPLHF
TRBJ2-5,.,TRBV5-1,.,TGCGCCAGCAGCTTTGGTGGTGACAGGCGGGAGACCCAGTACTTC,CASSFGGDRRETQYF
TRBJ2-7,.,TRBV5-5,TRBD1,TGTGCCAGCAGCTGGCTAGGGACAGGGGTAACCTACGAGCAGTACTTC,CASSWLGTGVTYEQYF
TRBJ1-4,few,TRBV11-2,.,TGTGCCAGCAGCTGGCTGACAGGAGGTGATGAAAAACTGTTTTTT,CASSWLTGGDEKLFF
TRBJ2-3,.,TRBV7-2,.,TGTGCCAGCAGTCTAAGGAGGTCTAGCACAGATACGCAGTATTTT,CASSLRRSSTDTQYF
TRBJ1-2,once,TRBV10-3,.,TGTGCCATCAGTGACAACCTAGGAGCTAACTATGGCTACACCTTC,CAISDNLGANYGYTF
TRBJ1-2,few,TRBV20-1,TRBD1,TGCAGTGCTAGTCTTCAGGGGGCGCCGGGAGGCTACACCTTC,CSASLQGAPGGYTF
TRBJ1-3,.,TRBV5-6,TRBD1,TGTGCCAGCAGGCGCGACAGGGTACCGAACACCATATATTTT,CASRRDRVPNTIYF
TRBJ1-1,.,TRBV11-2,TRBD1,TGTGCCAGCAGCTTCCGGGACAGGACTTTAACTTTCTTT,CASSFRDRTLTFF
TRBJ1-2,.,TRBV10-2,TRBD1,TGCGCCAGCAGTGAGGGACAGGGGAAGTACAACTATGGCTACACCTTC,CASSEGQGKYNYGYTF
TRBJ1-1,.,TRBV5-6,.,TGTGCCAGCAGCTTGGAGTCAGGGAAGTCCAAGAACACTGAAGCTTTCTTT,CASSLESGKSKNTEAFF
TRBJ2-3,.,TRBV5-5,.,TGTGCCAGCACCAACAGGGTGGATACGCAGTATTTT,CASTNRVDTQYF
TRBJ1-4,.,TRBV3-1/TRBV3-2,.,TGTGCCAGCAGCCAAAGGGGGACGGGAACTAATGAAAAACTGTTTTTT,CASSQRGTGTNEKLFF
TRBJ2-1,.,TRBV18,.,TGTGCCAGCTCACCACTGGGGCAGGCCAATGAGCAGTTCTTC,CASSPLGQANEQFF